The present T cell receptor beta chain was sequenced within a study of T cells in Graves' hyperthyroidism and ophthalmopathy. At the level of the study: Peripheral blood was acquired at first diagnosis, ahead of any therapy whatsoever.

A remark on this clonotype: Its antigen is as yet unknown.

Template material for amplifying TCR beta CDR3 regions consisted of RNA transcripts. Researchers ran a first-round RT-PCR on the TCR CDR3 using the HTBI primer set. TCRdb re-analysed the multiplex PCR reads in MiXCR, keeping a single row per CDR3 protein. The sample has some 340,000 distinct CDR3 sequences, roughly 13% seen once; the top ten hold almost 35%. Germline V gives CDR1 MNHEY, CDR2 SVGAGI. The CDR3 covers 16 residues. Trimming took off 2 bases at V and 3 bases at J, with 11 bases between the two ends. General study findings and limits: Ophthalmopathy cases were set apart from stable hyperthyroidism by a 13 V-J model. In the blood, most expanded thyroid clonotypes above 0.001 appeared as well.

The receptor comes from a woman between 40 and 50 years old with Graves' ophthalmopathy. The chain recombines TRBV6-5 with TRBJ2-6, with D tentatively TRBD1 (6 bases). The sequenced sample consisted of blood. CDR3 coding DNA: TGTGCCAGCAGTTACCAAGCAGGGGTTGGGGCCAACGTCCTGACTTTC. It codes for CASSYQAGVGANVLTF.